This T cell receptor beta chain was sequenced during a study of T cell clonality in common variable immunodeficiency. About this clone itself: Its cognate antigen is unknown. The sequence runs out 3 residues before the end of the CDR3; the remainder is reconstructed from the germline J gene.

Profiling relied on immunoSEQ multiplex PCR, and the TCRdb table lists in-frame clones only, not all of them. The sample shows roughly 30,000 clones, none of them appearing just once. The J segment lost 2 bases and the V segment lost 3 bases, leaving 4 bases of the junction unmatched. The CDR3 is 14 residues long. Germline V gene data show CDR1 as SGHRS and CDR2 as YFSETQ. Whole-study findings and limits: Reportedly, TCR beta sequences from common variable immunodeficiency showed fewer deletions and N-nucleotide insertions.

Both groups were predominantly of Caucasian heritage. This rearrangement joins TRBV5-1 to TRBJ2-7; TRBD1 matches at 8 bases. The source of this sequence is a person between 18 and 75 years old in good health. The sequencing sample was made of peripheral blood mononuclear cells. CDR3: CASSSPGQAYEQYF. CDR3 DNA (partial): TGCGCCAGCAGCTCGCCGGGACAGGCCTACGAG.